These 17 T cell receptor beta chains were all obtained from the same sample, sequenced in a study of blood T cell repertoires in COVID-19. The table came from immunoSEQ multiplex PCR; TCRdb's copy has only in-frame clones and leaves some out. Of approximately 190,000 clones detected, approximately 90% appear once; the ten largest clones hold roughly 21%. Sequenced sample: peripheral blood. The receptors derive from a man in his sixties with active or convalescent COVID-19.

The chain uses TRBV7-2 and TRBJ1-2, with D tentatively TRBD1 (5 bases). The CDR3 contains 12 residues. Germline values: CDR1 SGHTA, CDR2 FQGNSA. V shed 4 bases and J shed 4 bases, with 7 bases lying between them. Here the CDR3 reads CASSSQGYGYTF. DNA for the CDR3: TGTGCCAGCAGCTCGCAGGGCTATGGCTACACCTTC.

This clone was recorded only once. This rearrangement joins TRBV6-5 to TRBJ2-7, with a tentative D call TRBD1 (6 bases). V was trimmed by 7 bases and J by 0 bases, leaving 13 bases between them. Germline CDR1 and CDR2: MNHEY and SVGAGI. The CDR3 sequence is 14 residues long. The CDR3 region is CASILDRNSYEQYF. Here the CDR3 DNA reads TGTGCCAGCATCCTGGACAGAAACTCCTACGAGCAGTACTTC.

This chain joins TRBV2 and TRBJ1-2, with TRBD1 matching over 7 bases. The CDR3 is 13 amino acids. Germline-derived CDR1 and CDR2 are SNHLY and FYNNEI. V shed 11 bases, J shed 5 bases, and the junction held 11 bases outside the gene matches. As DNA, the CDR3 is TGTGCCGGGGGAAGACAGGGAGATTATGGCTACACCTTC. Translation gives CAGGRQGDYGYTF. The full variable domain, completed using reference TRBV2 and TRBJ1-2, is EPEVTQTPSHQVTQMGQEVILRCVPISNHLYFYWYRQILGQKVEFLVSFYNNEISEKSEIFDDQFSVERPDGSNFTLKIRSTKLEDSAMYFCAGGRQGDYGYTFGSGTRLTVV.

V usage is TRBV7-9 and J usage is TRBJ1-2, with D maybe TRBD1 (6 bases). Trimming cost V 3 bases and J 7 bases, with 21 bases left between them. This CDR3 comprises 16 residues. CDR1 is SEHNR and CDR2 is FQNEAQ in the germline V gene (reference sequence). As DNA, the CDR3 is TGTGCCAGCAGCTTCCAGGCCCCTGGGGCAGGGGCTGGCTACACCTTC. This sequence encodes CASSFQAPGAGAGYTF.

Concerning this clone itself: This specimen includes other DNA sequences encoding the same CDR3. The chain links TRBV18 to TRBJ1-3, with D possibly matching TRBD1 (5 bases). Germline CDR1 is KGHSH and CDR2 is LQKENI. This CDR3 has 16 residues. The V and J ends lost 2 bases and 1 base respectively, with 12 bases between them. CDR3 nucleotide sequence: TGTGCCAGCTCACCAGCTGGGGACTTATCTGGAAACACCATATATTTT. This encodes CASSPAGDLSGNTIYF.

Here the CDR3 DNA reads TGTGCCAGAAGCTACAGGGGGGATCAGCCCCAGCATTTT. Its translation is CARSYRGDQPQHF. This chain uses TRBV5-3 with TRBJ1-5; 8 bases map to TRBD1. Being an ORF, TRBV5-3 has a function that is uncertain. V lost 3 bases and J lost 5; bases outside the gene matches: 1. The CDR3 is 13 amino acids.

This clone was counted a few times. V is TRBV27 and J is TRBJ1-5; D is possibly TRBD1 (6 bases). This CDR3 comprises 16 residues. Trimming took 6 bases from V and 7 from J, leaving 22 bases between them. Per the germline V gene, CDR1 is MNHEY and CDR2 is SMNVEV (reference sequence). CDR3 protein: CASRGGGARSDQPQHF. The CDR3 nucleotides are TGTGCCAGCAGAGGAGGGGGGGCGCGTTCTGACCAGCCCCAGCATTTT.

The chain links TRBV4-1 to TRBJ2-7, with 8 bases lining up with TRBD2. The CDR3 extends over 15 amino acids. In germline, CDR1 is MGHRA, CDR2 YSYEKL. Trimming at V came to 4 bases and at J to 7 bases, leaving 12 bases not matched to a gene. The CDR3, as DNA: TGCGCCAGCAGCCCCCCTTTGCGGGGGGATGGGGAGCAGTACTTC. It translates to CASSPPLRGDGEQYF.

This clone was observed a single time. The CDR3 here is CASSRSGGDGVTEAFF. CDR3 nucleotide sequence: TGTGCCAGCTCACGATCCGGAGGGGACGGAGTCACTGAAGCTTTCTTT. V is TRBV18 and J is TRBJ1-1, with D perhaps TRBD1 (5 bases). CDR1 KGHSH and CDR2 LQKENI come from the germline V gene. The CDR3 length is 16 residues. Trimming took off 4 bases at V and 4 bases at J, with 19 bases between the two ends.

CDR3 amino acids: CASSLKQGTQPQHF. The DNA for the CDR3 is TGTGCCAGCAGCTTAAAACAGGGGACACAGCCCCAGCATTTT. The chain joins TRBV7-2 to TRBJ1-5; 7 nucleotides line up with TRBD1. This CDR3 is built from 14 residues. The V segment lost 2 bases and the J segment 7 bases; nucleotides outside the gene matches: 5. The V gene's germline CDR1 is SGHTA and CDR2 FQGNSA.

V is TRBV5-1 and J is TRBJ2-2; perhaps TRBD1 as D (6 bases). V was shortened by 1 base and J by 5 bases, with 18 bases between the two germline ends. CDR3 size: 17 residues. CDR1 and CDR2 (germline): SGHRS, YFSETQ. The CDR3 is CASSLPQDSLGTGELFF. For the CDR3, the DNA is TGCGCCAGCAGCTTGCCCCAGGACAGCTTGGGGACCGGGGAGCTGTTTTTT.

The chain is built from TRBV2 and TRBJ2-1, with D possibly TRBD1 on 5 matching bases. Germline lookup yields CDR1 SNHLY and CDR2 FYNNEI. CDR3 length: 15 amino acids. Trimming removed 6 bases from V and 0 bases from J, with 12 bases in between. CDR3 nucleotide sequence: TGTGCCAGCAGCGCCCAGGGCCCCTCCTACAATGAGCAGTTCTTC. The encoded protein is CASSAQGPSYNEQFF.

The V and J genes are TRBV5-1 and TRBJ2-7, with 12 bases aligning to TRBD2. Germline assignment: CDR1 SGHRS and CDR2 YFSETQ. CDR3 size: 15 residues. The V gene end was trimmed by 5 bases and the J gene end by 0 bases; junction bases not matched to a gene: 3. The CDR3 DNA is TGCGCCAGCAGTCCACTAGCGGGGGGCTCCTACGAGCAGTACTTC. Translation: CASSPLAGGSYEQYF.

This clone was observed once. This sequence joins TRBV4-1 and TRBJ2-1, with D tentatively TRBD2 (6 bases). Germline CDR1 reads MGHRA; CDR2 reads YSYEKL. CDR3 size: 15 residues. Trimming cost V 8 bases and J 6 bases, with 20 bases left between them. The CDR3 region has the DNA TGCGCCAGCCGGGAGAGTCCTTTGGGCCCCAATGAGCAGTTCTTC. As protein: CASRESPLGPNEQFF.

This sequence joins TRBV6-1 and TRBJ1-5; D may be TRBD1 (6 bases). Between the trimmed V and J ends, which lost 4 bases and 2 bases, there was a span of 15 bases. CDR3 length: 16 amino acids. Looked up from germline, CDR1 is MNHNS and CDR2 is SASEGT. The CDR3 is CASSVRGGGGNQPQHF. The CDR3, as DNA: TGTGCCAGCAGTGTACGAGGGGGGGGTGGCAATCAGCCCCAGCATTTT.

This chain uses TRBV5-1 with TRBJ2-1; a weak D match, TRBD1 (5 bases). Germline lookup yields CDR1 SGHRS and CDR2 YFSETQ. The CDR3 loop spans 14 amino acids. Trimming removed 0 bases at V and 5 bases at J, with 9 bases between. The CDR3 DNA sequence: TGCGCCAGCAGCTTGGGGGGCAAGGACAATGAGCAGTTCTTC. Its protein is CASSLGGKDNEQFF.

This chain links TRBV5-1 with TRBJ2-3; TRBD2 aligns across 7 bases. This CDR3 spans 14 amino acids. Germline V CDR1 and CDR2: SGHRS, YFSETQ. V shed 1 base and J 2 bases; nucleotides not matched to a gene: 1. Here the CDR3 DNA reads TGCGCCAGCAGCTTGCTAGCGGTCACAGATACGCAGTATTTT. This translates into CASSLLAVTDTQYF.